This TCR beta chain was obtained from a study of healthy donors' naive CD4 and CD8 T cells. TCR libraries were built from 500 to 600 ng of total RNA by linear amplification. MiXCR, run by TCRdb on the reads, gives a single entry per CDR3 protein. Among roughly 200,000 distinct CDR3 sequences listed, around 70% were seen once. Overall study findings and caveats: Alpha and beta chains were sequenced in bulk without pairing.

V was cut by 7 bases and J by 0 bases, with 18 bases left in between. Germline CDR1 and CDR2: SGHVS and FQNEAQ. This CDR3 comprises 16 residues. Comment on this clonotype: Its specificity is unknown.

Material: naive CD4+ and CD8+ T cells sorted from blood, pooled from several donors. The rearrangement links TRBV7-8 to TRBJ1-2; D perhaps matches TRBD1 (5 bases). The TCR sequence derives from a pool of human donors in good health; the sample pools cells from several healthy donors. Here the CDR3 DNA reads TGTGCCAGCACCGGCGACAGAAGAGGAGCTAACTATGGCTACACCTTC. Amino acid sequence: CASTGDRRGANYGYTF.